This T cell receptor beta chain came from a study of response to subunit inactivated influenza vaccine. The germline V gene has CDR1 MNHNS and CDR2 SASEGT. CDR3 length equals 15 residues. The V segment lost 1 base and the J segment 4 bases; nucleotides outside the gene matches: 7. Findings and caveats of the study: Authors suggested each seasonal flu vaccination may recruit only limited numbers of new T cells.

TCRdb re-called the RT-PCR reads with MiXCR, one entry per CDR3 protein. This sample carries about 700,000 distinct CDR3 sequences, approximately 14% of them seen once, and the ten largest clones take approximately 10%. A note on this clonotype: What it binds is not known.

Specimen: PBMCs from blood, collected 11 to 12 days after vaccination. V and J are TRBV6-1 and TRBJ2-7; 7 bases match TRBD1. The sequence was obtained from a man aged 50-59 years who received an inactivated influenza vaccine. The CDR3 DNA reads TGTGCCAGCAGTGAAGTCGTCGGGACAGTTTACGAGCAGTACTTC. Its protein is CASSEVVGTVYEQYF.